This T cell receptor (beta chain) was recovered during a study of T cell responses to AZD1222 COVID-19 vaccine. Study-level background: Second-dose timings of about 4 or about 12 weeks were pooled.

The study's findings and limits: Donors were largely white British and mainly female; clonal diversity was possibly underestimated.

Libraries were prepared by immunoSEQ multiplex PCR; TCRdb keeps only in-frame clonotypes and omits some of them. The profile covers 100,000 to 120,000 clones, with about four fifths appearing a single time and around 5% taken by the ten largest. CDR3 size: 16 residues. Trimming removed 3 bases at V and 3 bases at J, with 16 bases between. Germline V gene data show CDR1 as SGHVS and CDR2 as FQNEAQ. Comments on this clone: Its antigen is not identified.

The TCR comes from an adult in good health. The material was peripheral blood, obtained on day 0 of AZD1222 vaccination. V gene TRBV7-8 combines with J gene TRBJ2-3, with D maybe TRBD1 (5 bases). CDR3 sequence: CASSFIAVKGTDTQYF. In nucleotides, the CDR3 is TGTGCCAGCAGCTTCATAGCCGTGAAGGGGACAGATACGCAGTATTTT.